Sequencing of this TCR beta chain was carried out in a study of blood T cells in healthy people across ages. Next came a second PCR, run for roughly 6 to 11 cycles, which used a sample-barcoded 5' primer along with a J-beta primer mix. TCRdb independently ran MiXCR on the 5' RACE reads; one entry per CDR3 protein. The table shows some 550,000 distinct CDR3 sequences, with roughly 48% occurring only once. Study results and limitations: With unsorted PBMCs, a conclusive comparison of naive versus antigen-experienced cells was not possible.

This clonotype has just a few counts. Its antigen is as yet unknown. The CDR3 sequence is 17 residues long. Germline CDR1 and CDR2: SGDLS and YYNGEE. Trimming took off 4 bases at V and 2 bases at J, with 21 bases between the two ends. The chain is built from TRBV9 and TRBJ1-1; possibly TRBD1 for D (6 bases). Material: blood. This TCR was sampled from an elderly man in good health. The CDR3 protein is CASSPLGGGLRNTEAFF. CDR3 DNA: TGTGCCAGCAGCCCCCTGGGGGGGGGGCTTAGAAACACTGAAGCTTTCTTT.